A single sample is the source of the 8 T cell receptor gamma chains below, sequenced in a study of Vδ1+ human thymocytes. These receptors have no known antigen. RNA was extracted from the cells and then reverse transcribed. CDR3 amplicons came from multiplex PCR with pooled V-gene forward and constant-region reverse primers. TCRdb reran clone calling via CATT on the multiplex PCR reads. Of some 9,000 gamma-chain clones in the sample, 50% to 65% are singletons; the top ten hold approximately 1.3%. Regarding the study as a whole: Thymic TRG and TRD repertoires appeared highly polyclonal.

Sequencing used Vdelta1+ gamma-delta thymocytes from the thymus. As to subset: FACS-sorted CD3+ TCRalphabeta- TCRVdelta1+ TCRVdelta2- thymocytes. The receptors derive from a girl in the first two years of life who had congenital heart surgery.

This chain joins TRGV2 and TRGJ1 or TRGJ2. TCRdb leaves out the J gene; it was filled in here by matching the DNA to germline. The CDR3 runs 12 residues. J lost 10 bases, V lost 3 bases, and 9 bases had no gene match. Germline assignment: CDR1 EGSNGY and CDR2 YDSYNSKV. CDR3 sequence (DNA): TGTGCCACCTGGGACAGATCCCTCAAGAAACTCTTT. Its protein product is CATWDRSLKKLF.

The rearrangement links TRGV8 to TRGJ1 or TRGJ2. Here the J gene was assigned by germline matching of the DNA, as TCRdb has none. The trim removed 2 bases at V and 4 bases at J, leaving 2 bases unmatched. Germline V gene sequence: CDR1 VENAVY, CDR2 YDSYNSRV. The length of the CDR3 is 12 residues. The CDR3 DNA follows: TGTGCCACCTGGGATACCTATTATAAGAAACTCTTT. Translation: CATWDTYYKKLF.

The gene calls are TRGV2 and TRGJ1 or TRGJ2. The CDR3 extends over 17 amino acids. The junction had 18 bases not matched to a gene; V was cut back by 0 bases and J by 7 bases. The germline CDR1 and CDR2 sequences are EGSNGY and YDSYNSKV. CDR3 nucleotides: TGTGCCACCTGGGACGGGCTCCTCCACTTTAAGGGGTATAAGAAACTCTTT. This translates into CATWDGLLHFKGYKKLF.

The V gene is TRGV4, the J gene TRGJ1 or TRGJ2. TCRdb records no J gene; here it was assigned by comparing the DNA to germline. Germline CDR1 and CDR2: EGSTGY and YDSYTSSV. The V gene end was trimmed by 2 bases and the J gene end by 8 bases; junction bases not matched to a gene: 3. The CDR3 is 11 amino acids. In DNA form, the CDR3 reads TGTGCCACCTGGGATGACCATAAGAAACTCTTT. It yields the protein CATWDDHKKLF.

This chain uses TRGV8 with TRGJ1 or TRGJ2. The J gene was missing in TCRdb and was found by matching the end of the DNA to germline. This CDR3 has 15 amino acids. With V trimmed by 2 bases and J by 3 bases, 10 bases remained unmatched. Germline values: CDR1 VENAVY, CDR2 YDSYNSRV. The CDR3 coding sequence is TGTGCCACCTGGGATATTGAGAACGGTTATTATAAGAAACTCTTT. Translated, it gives CATWDIENGYYKKLF.

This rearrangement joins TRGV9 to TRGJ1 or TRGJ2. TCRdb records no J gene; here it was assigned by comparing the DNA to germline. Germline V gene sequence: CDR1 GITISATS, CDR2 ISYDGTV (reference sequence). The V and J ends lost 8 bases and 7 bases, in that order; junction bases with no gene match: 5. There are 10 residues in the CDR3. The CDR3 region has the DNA TGTGCCTTGTTATACTATAAGAAACTCTTT. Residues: CALLYYKKLF.

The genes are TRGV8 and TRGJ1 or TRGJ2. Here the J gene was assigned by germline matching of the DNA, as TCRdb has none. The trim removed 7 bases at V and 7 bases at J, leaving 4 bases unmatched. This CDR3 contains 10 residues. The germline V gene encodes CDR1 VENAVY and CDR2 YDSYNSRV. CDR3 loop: CATCGYKKLF. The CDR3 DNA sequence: TGTGCCACCTGCGGCTATAAGAAACTCTTT.

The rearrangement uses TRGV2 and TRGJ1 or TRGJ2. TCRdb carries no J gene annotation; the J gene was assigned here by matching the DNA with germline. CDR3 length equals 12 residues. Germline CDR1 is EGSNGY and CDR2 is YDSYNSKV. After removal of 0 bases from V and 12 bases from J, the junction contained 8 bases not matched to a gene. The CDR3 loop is CATWDGRIGKLF. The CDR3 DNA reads TGTGCCACCTGGGACGGGCGTATTGGGAAACTCTTT.